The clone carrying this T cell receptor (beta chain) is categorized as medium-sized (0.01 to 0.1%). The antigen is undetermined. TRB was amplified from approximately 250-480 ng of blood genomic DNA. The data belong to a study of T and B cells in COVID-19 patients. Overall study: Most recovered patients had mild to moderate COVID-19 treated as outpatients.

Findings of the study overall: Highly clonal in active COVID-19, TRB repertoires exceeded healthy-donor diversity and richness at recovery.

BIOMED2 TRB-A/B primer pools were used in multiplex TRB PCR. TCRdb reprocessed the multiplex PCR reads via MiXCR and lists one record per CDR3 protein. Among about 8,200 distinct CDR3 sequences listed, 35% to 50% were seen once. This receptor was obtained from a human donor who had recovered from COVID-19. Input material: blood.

As DNA, the CDR3 is TGCAGCGCCCGTAACAATGAGCAGTTCTTC. It translates to CSARNNEQFF. The chain has TRBV29-1 and TRBJ2-1, with D unresolved. The germline V gene encodes CDR1 SQVTM and CDR2 ANQGSEA. Trimming left V 7 bases short and J 5 bases short, with 6 bases between. The CDR3 length is 10 residues.